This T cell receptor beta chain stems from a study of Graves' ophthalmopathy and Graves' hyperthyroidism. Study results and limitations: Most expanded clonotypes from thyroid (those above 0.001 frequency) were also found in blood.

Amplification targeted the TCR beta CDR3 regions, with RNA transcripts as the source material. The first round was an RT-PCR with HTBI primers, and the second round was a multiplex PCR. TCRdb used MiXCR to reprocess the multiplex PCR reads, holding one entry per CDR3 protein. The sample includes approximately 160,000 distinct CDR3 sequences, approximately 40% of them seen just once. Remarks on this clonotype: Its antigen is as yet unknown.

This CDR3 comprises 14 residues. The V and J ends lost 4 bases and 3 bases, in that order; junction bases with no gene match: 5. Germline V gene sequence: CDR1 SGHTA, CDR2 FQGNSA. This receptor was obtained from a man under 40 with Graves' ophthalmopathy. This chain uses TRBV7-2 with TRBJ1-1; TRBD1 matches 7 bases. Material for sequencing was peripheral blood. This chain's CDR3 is CASSSDRAYTEAFF. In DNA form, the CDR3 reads TGTGCCAGCAGCTCCGACAGGGCTTACACTGAAGCTTTCTTT.